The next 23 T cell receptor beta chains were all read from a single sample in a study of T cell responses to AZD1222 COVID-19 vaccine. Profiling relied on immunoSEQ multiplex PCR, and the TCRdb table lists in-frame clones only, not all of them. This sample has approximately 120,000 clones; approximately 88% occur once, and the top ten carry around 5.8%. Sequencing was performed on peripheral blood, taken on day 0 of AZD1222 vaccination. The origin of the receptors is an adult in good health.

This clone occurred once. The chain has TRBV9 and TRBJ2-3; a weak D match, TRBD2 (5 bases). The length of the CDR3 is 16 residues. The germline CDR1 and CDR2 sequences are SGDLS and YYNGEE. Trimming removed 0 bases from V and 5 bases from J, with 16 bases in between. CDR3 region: CASSVAPGMGIDTQYF. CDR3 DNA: TGTGCCAGCAGCGTAGCCCCGGGAATGGGGATAGATACGCAGTATTTT. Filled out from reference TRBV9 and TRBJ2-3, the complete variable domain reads DSGVTQTPKHLITATGQRVTLRCSPRSGDLSVYWYQQSLDQGLQFLIQYYNGEERAKGNILERFSAQQFPDLHSELNLSSLELGDSALYFCASSVAPGMGIDTQYFGPGTRLTVL.

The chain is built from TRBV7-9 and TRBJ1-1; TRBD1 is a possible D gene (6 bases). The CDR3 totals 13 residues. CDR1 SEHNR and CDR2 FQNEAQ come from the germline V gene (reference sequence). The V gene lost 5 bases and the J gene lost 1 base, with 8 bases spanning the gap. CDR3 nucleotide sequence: TGTGCCAGCAGCGTACAGGGGAACACTGAAGCTTTCTTT. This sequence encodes CASSVQGNTEAFF.

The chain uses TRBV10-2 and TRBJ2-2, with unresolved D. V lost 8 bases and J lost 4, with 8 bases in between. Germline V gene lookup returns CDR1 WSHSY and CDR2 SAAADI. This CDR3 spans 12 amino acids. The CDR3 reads CASCRLTGELFF. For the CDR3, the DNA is TGCGCCAGCTGTCGCCTCACCGGGGAGCTGTTTTTT.

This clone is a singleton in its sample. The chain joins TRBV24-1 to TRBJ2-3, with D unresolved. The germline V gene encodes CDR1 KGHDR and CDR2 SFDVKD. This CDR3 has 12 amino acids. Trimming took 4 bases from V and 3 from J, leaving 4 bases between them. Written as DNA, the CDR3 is TGTGCCACCAGTGAGGCGACAGATACGCAGTATTTT. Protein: CATSEATDTQYF.

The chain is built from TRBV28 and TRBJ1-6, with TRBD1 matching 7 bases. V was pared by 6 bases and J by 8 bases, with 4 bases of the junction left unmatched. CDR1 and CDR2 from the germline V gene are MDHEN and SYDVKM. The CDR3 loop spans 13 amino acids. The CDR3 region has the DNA TGTGCCAGCAGGAAAGACAGGGATTCACCCCTCCACTTT. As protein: CASRKDRDSPLHF.

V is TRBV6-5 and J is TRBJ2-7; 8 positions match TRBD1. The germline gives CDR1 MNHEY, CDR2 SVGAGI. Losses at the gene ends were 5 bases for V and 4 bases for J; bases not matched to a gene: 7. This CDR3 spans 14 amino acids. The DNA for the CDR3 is TGTGCCAGCAGTCCGGGACAGGAAAGATACGAGCAGTACTTC. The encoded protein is CASSPGQERYEQYF.

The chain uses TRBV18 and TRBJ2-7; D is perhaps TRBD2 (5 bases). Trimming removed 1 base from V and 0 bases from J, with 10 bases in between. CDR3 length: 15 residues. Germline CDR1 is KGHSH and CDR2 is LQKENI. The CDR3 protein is CASSPLGGSSYEQYF. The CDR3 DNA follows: TGTGCCAGCTCACCACTCGGAGGTTCCTCCTACGAGCAGTACTTC.

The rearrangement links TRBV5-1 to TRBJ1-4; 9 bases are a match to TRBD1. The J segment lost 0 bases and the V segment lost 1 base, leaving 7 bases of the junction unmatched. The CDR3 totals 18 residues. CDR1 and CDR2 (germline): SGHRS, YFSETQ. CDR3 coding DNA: TGCGCCAGCAGCTTGACAGGGGGCTTCCCTTCAACTAATGAAAAACTGTTTTTT. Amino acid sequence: CASSLTGGFPSTNEKLFF.

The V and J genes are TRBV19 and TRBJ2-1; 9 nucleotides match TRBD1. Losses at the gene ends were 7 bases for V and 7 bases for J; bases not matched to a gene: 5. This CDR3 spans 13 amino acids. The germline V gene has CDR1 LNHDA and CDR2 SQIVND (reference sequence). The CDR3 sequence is CASTGQGWNEQFF. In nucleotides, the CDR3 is TGTGCCAGTACCGGACAGGGGTGGAATGAGCAGTTCTTC.

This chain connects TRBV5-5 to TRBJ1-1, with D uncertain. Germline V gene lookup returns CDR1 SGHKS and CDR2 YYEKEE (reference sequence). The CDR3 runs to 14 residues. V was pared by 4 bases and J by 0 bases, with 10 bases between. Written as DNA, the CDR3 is TGTGCCAGCAGCCCTTGGAGCTTGAACACTGAAGCTTTCTTT. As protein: CASSPWSLNTEAFF.

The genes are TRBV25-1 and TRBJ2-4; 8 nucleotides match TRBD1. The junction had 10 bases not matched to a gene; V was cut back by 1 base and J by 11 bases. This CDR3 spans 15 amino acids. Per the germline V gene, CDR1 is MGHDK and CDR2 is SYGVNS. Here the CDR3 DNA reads TGTGCCAGCAGTGAATTCCCAGGGGGCCTCCCCTTTCAGTACTTC. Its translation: CASSEFPGGLPFQYF.

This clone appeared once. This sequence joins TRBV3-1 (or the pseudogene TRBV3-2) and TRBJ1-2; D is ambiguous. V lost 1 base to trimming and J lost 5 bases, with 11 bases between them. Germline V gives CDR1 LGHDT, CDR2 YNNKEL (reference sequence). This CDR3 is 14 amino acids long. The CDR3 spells CASSQAQSSYGYTF. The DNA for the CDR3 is TGTGCCAGCAGCCAAGCCCAGTCTTCTTATGGCTACACCTTC.

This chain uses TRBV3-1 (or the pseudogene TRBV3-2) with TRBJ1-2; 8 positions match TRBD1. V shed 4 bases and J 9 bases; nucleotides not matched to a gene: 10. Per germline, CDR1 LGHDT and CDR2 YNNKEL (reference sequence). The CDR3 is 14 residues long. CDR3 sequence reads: CASSPATGGARYTF. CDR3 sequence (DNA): TGTGCCAGCAGCCCAGCCACAGGGGGGGCACGCTACACCTTC.

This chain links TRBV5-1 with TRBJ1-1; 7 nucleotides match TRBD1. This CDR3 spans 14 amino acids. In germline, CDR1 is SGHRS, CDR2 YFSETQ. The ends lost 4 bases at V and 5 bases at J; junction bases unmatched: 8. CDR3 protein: CASSVRQGGTEAFF. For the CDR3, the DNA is TGCGCCAGCAGCGTAAGACAGGGAGGGACTGAAGCTTTCTTT.

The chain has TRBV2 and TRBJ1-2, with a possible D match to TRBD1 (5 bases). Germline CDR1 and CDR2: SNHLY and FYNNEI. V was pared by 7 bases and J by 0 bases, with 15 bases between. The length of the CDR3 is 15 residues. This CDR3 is CASKVWAGPNYGYTF. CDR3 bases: TGTGCCAGCAAGGTGTGGGCAGGGCCTAACTATGGCTACACCTTC.

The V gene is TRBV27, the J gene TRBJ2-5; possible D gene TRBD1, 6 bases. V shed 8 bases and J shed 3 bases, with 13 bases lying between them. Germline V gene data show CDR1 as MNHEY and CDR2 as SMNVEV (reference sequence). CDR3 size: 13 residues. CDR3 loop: CASGLNREETQYF. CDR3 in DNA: TGTGCCAGCGGCTTGAACAGGGAAGAGACCCAGTACTTC.

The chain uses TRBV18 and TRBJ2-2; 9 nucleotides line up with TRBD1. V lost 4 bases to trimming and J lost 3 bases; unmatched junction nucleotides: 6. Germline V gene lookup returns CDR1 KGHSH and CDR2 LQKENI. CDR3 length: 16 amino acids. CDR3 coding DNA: TGTGCCAGCTCACTACAGGGGGCCGGATACACCGGGGAGCTGTTTTTT. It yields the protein CASSLQGAGYTGELFF.

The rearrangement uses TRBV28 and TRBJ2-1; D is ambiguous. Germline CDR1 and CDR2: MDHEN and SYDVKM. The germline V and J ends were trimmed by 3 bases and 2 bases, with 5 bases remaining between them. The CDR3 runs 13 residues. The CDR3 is CASSFQPYNEQFF. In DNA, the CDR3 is TGTGCCAGCAGTTTTCAGCCCTACAATGAGCAGTTCTTC.

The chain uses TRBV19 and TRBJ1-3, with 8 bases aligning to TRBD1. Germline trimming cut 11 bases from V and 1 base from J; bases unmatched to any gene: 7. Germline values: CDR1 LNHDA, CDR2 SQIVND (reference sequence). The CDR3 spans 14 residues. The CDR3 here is CACRQGTSGNTIYF. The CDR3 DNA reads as TGTGCCTGCCGACAGGGGACTTCTGGAAACACCATATATTTT.

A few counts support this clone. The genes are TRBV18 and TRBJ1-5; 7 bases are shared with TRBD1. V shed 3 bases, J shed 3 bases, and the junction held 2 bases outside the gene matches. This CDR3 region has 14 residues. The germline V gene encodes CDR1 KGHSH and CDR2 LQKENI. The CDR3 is CASSPGTDNQPQHF. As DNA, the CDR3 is TGTGCCAGCTCACCTGGGACAGACAATCAGCCCCAGCATTTT.

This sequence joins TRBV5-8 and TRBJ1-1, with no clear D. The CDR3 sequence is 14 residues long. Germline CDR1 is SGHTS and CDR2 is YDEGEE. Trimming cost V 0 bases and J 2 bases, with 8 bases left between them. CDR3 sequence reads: CASSLELDNTEAFF. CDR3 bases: TGTGCCAGCAGCTTGGAATTGGATAACACTGAAGCTTTCTTT.

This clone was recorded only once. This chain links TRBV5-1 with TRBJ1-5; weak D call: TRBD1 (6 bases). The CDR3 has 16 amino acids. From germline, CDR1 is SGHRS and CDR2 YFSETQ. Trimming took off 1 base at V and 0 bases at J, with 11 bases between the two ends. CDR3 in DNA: TGCGCCAGCAGCTTGCGGACAGCTTATAGCAATCAGCCCCAGCATTTT. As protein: CASSLRTAYSNQPQHF.

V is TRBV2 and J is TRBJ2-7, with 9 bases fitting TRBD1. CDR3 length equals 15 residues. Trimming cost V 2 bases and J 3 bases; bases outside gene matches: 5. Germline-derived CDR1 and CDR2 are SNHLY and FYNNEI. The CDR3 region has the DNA TGTGCCAGCAGTGAACTGGGACAGGGAGGCTACGAGCAGTACTTC. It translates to CASSELGQGGYEQYF.